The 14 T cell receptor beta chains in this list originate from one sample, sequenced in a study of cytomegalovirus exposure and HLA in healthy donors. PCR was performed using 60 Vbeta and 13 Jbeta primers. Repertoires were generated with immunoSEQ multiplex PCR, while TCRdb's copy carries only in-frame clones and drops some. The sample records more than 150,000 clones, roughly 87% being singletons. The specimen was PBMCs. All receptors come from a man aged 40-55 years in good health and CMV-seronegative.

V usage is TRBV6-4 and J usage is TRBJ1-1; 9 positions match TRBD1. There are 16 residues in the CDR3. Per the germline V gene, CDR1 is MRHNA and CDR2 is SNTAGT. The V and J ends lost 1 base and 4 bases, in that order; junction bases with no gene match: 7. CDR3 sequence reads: CASSDLGQGEGTEAFF. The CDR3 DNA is TGTGCCAGCAGTGACTTGGGACAGGGAGAGGGCACTGAAGCTTTCTTT.

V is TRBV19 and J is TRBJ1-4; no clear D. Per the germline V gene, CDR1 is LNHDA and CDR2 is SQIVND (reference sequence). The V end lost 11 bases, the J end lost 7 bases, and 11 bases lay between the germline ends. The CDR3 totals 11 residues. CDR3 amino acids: CARERSEKLFF. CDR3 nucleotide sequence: TGTGCCCGGGAAAGAAGTGAAAAACTGTTTTTT.

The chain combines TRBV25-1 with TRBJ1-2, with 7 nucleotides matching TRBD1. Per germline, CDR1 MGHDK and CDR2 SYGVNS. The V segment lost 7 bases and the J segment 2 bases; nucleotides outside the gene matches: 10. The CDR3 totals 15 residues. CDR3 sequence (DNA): TGTGCCAGCATTCCCAAGACAGGGAGAAACTATGGCTACACCTTC. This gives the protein CASIPKTGRNYGYTF.

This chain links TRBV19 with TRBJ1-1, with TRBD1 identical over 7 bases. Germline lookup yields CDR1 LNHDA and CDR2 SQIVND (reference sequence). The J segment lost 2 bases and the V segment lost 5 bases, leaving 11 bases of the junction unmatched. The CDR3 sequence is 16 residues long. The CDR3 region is CASSGGLGQSNTEAFF. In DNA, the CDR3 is TGTGCCAGTAGTGGGGGCCTGGGACAGAGCAACACTGAAGCTTTCTTT.

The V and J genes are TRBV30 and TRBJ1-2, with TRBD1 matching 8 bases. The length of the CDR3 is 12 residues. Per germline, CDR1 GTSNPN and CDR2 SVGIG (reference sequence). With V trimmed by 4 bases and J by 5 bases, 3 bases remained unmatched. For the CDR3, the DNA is TGTGCCTGGACAGGGGGCTTATATGGCTACACCTTC. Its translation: CAWTGGLYGYTF.

CDR3 coding DNA: TGTGCCAGCAGTGAACGAGTAGAGACCGGGGAGACCCAGTACTTC. This translates into CASSERVETGETQYF. This sequence joins TRBV25-1 and TRBJ2-5, with D unresolved. The CDR3 covers 15 residues. With 2 bases removed from V and 5 bases from J, the gap between germline ends came to 15 bases. Germline CDR1 reads MGHDK; CDR2 reads SYGVNS.

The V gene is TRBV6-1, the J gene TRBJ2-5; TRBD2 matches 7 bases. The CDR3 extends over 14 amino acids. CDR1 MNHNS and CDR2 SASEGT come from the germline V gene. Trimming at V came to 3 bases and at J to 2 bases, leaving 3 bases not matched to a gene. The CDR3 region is CASSDFGGQETQYF. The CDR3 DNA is TGTGCCAGCAGTGATTTCGGGGGGCAAGAGACCCAGTACTTC.

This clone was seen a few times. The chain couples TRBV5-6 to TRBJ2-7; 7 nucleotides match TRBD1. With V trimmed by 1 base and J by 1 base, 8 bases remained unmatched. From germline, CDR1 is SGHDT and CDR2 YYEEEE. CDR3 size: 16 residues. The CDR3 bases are TGTGCCAGCAGCTTGTCGAGACAGGGCCCATCCTACGAGCAGTACTTC. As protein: CASSLSRQGPSYEQYF.

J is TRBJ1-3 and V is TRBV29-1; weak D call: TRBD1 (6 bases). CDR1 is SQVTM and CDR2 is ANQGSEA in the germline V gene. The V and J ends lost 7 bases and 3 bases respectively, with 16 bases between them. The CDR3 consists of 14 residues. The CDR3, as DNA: TGCAGCGCTCGGACAGACCTCGGTGGAAACACCATATATTTT. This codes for CSARTDLGGNTIYF.

CDR3 in DNA: TGTGCCAGCAGCTTAGAACAGGGTAGTTATGGCTACACCTTC. This gives the protein CASSLEQGSYGYTF. This chain uses TRBV7-2 with TRBJ1-2; tentatively, D is TRBD1 (6 bases). CDR1 is SGHTA, CDR2 FQGNSA, per germline. CDR3 length: 14 amino acids. V lost 1 base and J 5 bases, leaving 11 bases between the germline ends.

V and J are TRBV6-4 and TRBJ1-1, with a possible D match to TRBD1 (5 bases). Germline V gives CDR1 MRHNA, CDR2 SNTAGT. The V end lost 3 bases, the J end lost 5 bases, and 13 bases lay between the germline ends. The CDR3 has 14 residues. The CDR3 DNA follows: TGTGCCAGCAGTGATTGGGGCTGGAATACTGAAGCTTTCTTT. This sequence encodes CASSDWGWNTEAFF.

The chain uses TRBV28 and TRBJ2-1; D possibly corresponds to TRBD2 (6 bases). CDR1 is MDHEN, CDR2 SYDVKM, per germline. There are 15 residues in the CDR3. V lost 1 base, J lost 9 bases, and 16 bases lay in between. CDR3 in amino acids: CASSLSGRGRGEQFF. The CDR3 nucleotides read TGTGCCAGCAGTTTATCAGGACGAGGGCGGGGTGAGCAGTTCTTC.

As DNA, the CDR3 is TGTGCCAGCAGCATTAGCGGGGGGGCTTCCGGGGAGCTGTTTTTT. It codes for CASSISGGASGELFF. The V call is TRBV7-8, the J call TRBJ2-2; 11 bases match TRBD2. The CDR3 covers 15 residues. Trimming removed 5 bases from V and 6 bases from J; junction bases left unmatched: 5. CDR1 and CDR2 (germline): SGHVS, FQNEAQ.

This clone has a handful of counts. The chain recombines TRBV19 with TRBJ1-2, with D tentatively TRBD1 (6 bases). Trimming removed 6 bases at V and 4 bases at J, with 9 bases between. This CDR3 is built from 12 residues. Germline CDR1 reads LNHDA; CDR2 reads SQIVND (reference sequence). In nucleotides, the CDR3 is TGTGCCAGTAGGACAGGTCCCTATGGCTACACCTTC. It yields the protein CASRTGPYGYTF.